The present TCR beta chain was sequenced within a study of OX40 agonist ivuxolimab in advanced cancers. Study information: Recorded diagnoses for dose-escalation patients were hepatocellular carcinoma, melanoma, renal cell or head and neck cancer.

This clone was seen only a few times. TCRdb keeps only in-frame clones here, not all; method: immunoSEQ multiplex PCR. Here the sample spans approximately 40,000 clones, about 87% being singletons. Germline CDR1 and CDR2: MNHNS and SASEGT. Trimming shortened V by 4 bases and J by 7 bases, and 10 bases separated the two germline ends. The CDR3 is 12 amino acids. The sequences come from CD4+ or CD8+ T cells sorted from blood, collected in a trial of the OX40 agonist ivuxolimab. The gene calls are TRBV6-1 and TRBJ1-2; D gene ambiguous. This clonotype was obtained from an adult with an advanced solid tumor such as melanoma, head and neck, liver or kidney cancer. The CDR3 nucleotides read TGTGCCAGCAGTGTAGGGTGGTCTGGCTACACCTTC. Its translation: CASSVGWSGYTF.